This T cell receptor beta chain is from a study of cytomegalovirus exposure and HLA in healthy donors. About the study: The platform used for the approximately 130 validation repertoires matched that of the approximately 640 first-cohort repertoires, a later analysis reported. Study findings and constraints: Some TCR beta chains (164 of them) were listed as cytomegalovirus-associated.

Remarks on this clone: The antigen remains undetermined.

Clones were read by immunoSEQ multiplex PCR, and TCRdb kept only the in-frame ones, dropping some. The sample shows more than 65,000 clones, 95% to 96% of them seen only once. The CDR3 contains 11 residues. CDR1 and CDR2 (germline): MNHNS, SASEGT. Trimming cost V 4 bases and J 15 bases; bases outside gene matches: 6. This rearrangement joins TRBV6-1 to TRBJ2-1; 7 bases are a match to TRBD2. Sequences were obtained from PBMCs. This sequence originates from a woman between 18 and 30 years old in good health and CMV-seronegative. The CDR3 spells CASSGTAGRFF. For the CDR3, the DNA is TGTGCCAGCAGTGGAACAGCGGGACGGTTCTTC.